This T cell receptor (beta chain) was identified during a study of immune heterogeneity within non-small cell lung tumors. Whole-study context: A few squamous cell carcinomas, some eleven non-squamous carcinomas and 1 not otherwise specified made up the tumors.

Multiplex PCR relied on 32 V and 13 J primers to amplify TCR beta CDR3. MiXCR, run by TCRdb on the multiplex PCR reads, gives a single entry per CDR3 protein. This table holds 30,000 to 40,000 distinct CDR3 sequences, 25% to 30% found once. Bulk tumor genomic DNA (approximately 570 ng per sample) served as template. Multiple widely separated biopsies were taken from each primary tumor at surgery. Patients with untreated, newly diagnosed non-small cell lung cancer underwent curative surgery. Curative-intent surgery was being performed on the donors, who were patients newly diagnosed with non-small cell lung cancer. CDR3 size: 15 residues. Per germline, CDR1 LNHDA and CDR2 SQIVND (reference sequence). Trimming left V 2 bases short and J 4 bases short, with 14 bases between. Study-level findings and limits: Identical dominant CDR3 beta clonotypes spanned tumor sites within a patient, beside site-unique high-frequency clones. Correlation analysis showed that local T-cell clonality was moderately but significantly associated with local tumor mutational burden (R 0.3 to 0.4).

At least ten counts were recorded for this clonotype. As yet, its antigen is unknown. Sequenced material: lung tumor tissue. J is TRBJ1-1 and V is TRBV19; the D gene is possibly TRBD1 (6 bases). The TCR was taken from a man in his forties or fifties with non-small cell lung cancer. The CDR3 DNA sequence: TGTGCCAGTAGTATAATCGAGACAGGCGTCACTGAAGCTTTCTTT. Its protein is CASSIIETGVTEAFF. The variable domain in full, with the rest retrieved from reference TRBV19 and TRBJ1-1, is DGGITQSPKYLFRKEGQNVTLSCEQNLNHDAMYWYRQDPGQGLRLIYYSQIVNDFQKGDIAEGYSVSREKKESFPLTVTSAQKNPTAFYLCASSIIETGVTEAFFGQGTRLTVV.